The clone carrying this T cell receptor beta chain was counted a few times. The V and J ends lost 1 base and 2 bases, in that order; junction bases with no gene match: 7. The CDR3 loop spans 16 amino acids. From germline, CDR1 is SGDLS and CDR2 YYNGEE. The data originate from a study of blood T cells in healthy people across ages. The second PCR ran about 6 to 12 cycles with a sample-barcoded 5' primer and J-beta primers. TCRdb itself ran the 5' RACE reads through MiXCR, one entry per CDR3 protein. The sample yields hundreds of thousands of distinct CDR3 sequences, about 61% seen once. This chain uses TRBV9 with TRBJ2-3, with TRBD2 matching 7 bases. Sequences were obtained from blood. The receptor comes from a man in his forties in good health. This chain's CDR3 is CASSVTSELNTDTQYF. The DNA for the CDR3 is TGTGCCAGCAGCGTAACTAGCGAGCTAAACACAGATACGCAGTATTTT.